The next 10 T cell receptor beta chains were all read from a single sample in a study of blood T cell repertoires in COVID-19. The method was immunoSEQ multiplex PCR; TCRdb's version includes in-frame clones alone and lacks a portion of them. The data contain some 140,000 clones, about 87% of them seen just once; the ten biggest clones take up 2% to 2.5%. Sequenced input: peripheral blood. All receptors come from a man aged 50-60 years with active COVID-19.

This chain uses TRBV5-4 with TRBJ2-2; 10 nucleotides line up with TRBD2. The CDR3 covers 15 residues. Germline V gene lookup returns CDR1 SGHNT and CDR2 YYREEE (reference sequence). The J segment lost 5 bases and the V segment lost 4 bases, leaving 5 bases of the junction unmatched. DNA for the CDR3: TGTGCCAGCAGCATCTTAGCGGGGGGAACCGGGGAGCTGTTTTTT. Amino acids: CASSILAGGTGELFF.

This chain connects TRBV27 to TRBJ1-6; D not certain. Germline lookup yields CDR1 MNHEY and CDR2 SMNVEV (reference sequence). The CDR3 contains 11 residues. Trimming took off 5 bases at V and 10 bases at J, with 6 bases between the two ends. The CDR3 spells CASSLGSPLHF. The CDR3 DNA reads TGTGCCAGCAGTCTCGGGTCACCCCTCCACTTT.

The chain joins TRBV5-1 to TRBJ2-5; 14 bases match TRBD2. With 4 bases clipped from V and 2 bases from J, the junction kept 4 bases outside the gene matches. Germline V gives CDR1 SGHRS, CDR2 YFSETQ. This CDR3 spans 16 amino acids. CDR3 protein: CASSIGLAGGQETQYF. The CDR3 DNA follows: TGCGCCAGCAGCATCGGACTAGCGGGGGGTCAAGAGACCCAGTACTTC.

CDR3 amino acids: CASKGQGTDTQYF. Written as DNA, the CDR3 is TGTGCCAGCAAAGGACAGGGCACAGATACGCAGTATTTT. The rearrangement joins TRBV5-5 to TRBJ2-3, with 7 bases that match TRBD1. The CDR3 has 13 amino acids. The J segment lost 1 base and the V segment lost 6 bases, leaving 2 bases of the junction unmatched. Germline CDR1 reads SGHKS; CDR2 reads YYEKEE (reference sequence).

The chain employs TRBV7-9 and TRBJ2-7; TRBD2 matches at 9 bases. The J segment lost 6 bases and the V segment lost 5 bases, leaving 11 bases of the junction unmatched. The CDR3 has 15 amino acids. The germline gives CDR1 SEHNR, CDR2 FQNEAQ (reference sequence). In DNA form, the CDR3 reads TGTGCCAGCAGCGACTCGGGACTAGCCTCCCGCGAGCAGTACTTC. Amino acid sequence: CASSDSGLASREQYF.

DNA for the CDR3: TGTGCCAGCAGCGCCGACAGGGGCGAATCCACCTTC. Protein: CASSADRGESTF. This chain uses TRBV5-5 with TRBJ1-2; 8 bases are a match to TRBD1. Germline V gives CDR1 SGHKS, CDR2 YYEKEE (reference sequence). The CDR3 loop spans 12 amino acids. V was pared by 4 bases and J by 13 bases, with 9 bases of the junction left unmatched.

The V gene is TRBV11-2, the J gene TRBJ2-7; 8 positions match TRBD1. The junction had 3 bases not matched to a gene; V was cut back by 2 bases and J by 6 bases. The V gene's germline CDR1 is SGHAT and CDR2 FQNNGV. This CDR3 region has 13 residues. The CDR3 sequence: CASSLRQGAEQYF. The DNA of the CDR3 is TGTGCCAGCAGCTTAAGGCAGGGGGCCGAGCAGTACTTC.

J is TRBJ1-2 and V is TRBV5-1; possibly TRBD1 for D (5 bases). The CDR3 runs to 16 residues. CDR1 and CDR2 (germline): SGHRS, YFSETQ. The V and J ends lost 3 bases and 1 base respectively, with 16 bases between them. The CDR3 protein is CASSSDIGRNNYGYTF. The CDR3 region has the DNA TGCGCCAGCAGCTCGGACATAGGACGTAATAACTATGGCTACACCTTC.

Points on this clone: The sample has other DNA sequences that encode this CDR3 too. This chain links TRBV19 with TRBJ1-2, with 9 bases identical to TRBD1. Trimming at V came to 9 bases and at J to 2 bases, leaving 7 bases not matched to a gene. Germline CDR1 is LNHDA and CDR2 is SQIVND (reference sequence). The CDR3 loop spans 14 amino acids. DNA for the CDR3: TGTGCCAGCCGAAGGACAGGGGCGAACTATGGCTACACCTTC. Its protein is CASRRTGANYGYTF.

The chain joins TRBV6-5 to TRBJ2-1, with 11 bases fitting TRBD2. The CDR3 is 15 amino acids. J was trimmed by 3 bases and V by 7 bases; bases with no gene match: 5. The germline CDR1 and CDR2 sequences are MNHEY and SVGAGI. Written as DNA, the CDR3 is TGTGCCAGCAAAAAACTAGCGGGGGACTACAATGAGCAGTTCTTC. This codes for CASKKLAGDYNEQFF.